One TCR beta chain is described in this entry. Its antigen is as yet unknown. Tumor samples were obtained before definitive surgery or chemotherapy. The data were produced by immunoSEQ multiplex PCR, yet TCRdb's version contains in-frame clones alone and is incomplete. The table shows 9,600 or so clones, with around 72% occurring only once. The data were obtained in a study of high-grade serous ovarian cancer treatment subgroups. Across the whole study: Samples averaged around 13,000 reads and around 7,000 unique TCR beta rearrangements. General study findings and limits: Same-patient tumor repertoires overlapped at about 0.095 to 0.85; different patients barely overlapped. The analyses considered CDR3 and ignored CDR1 and CDR2.

Source material: tumor tissue. This TCR was recovered from a human donor with high-grade serous ovarian cancer.

The CDR3 DNA follows: TGCGCCAGCAGCCAAGATCCTAGCGGGAGAGGAGATACGCAGTATTTT. Encoded protein: CASSQDPSGRGDTQYF. The V gene is TRBV4-1, the J gene TRBJ2-3, with 10 nucleotides matching TRBD2. Germline loops: CDR1 MGHRA, CDR2 YSYEKL. J was trimmed by 5 bases and V by 0 bases; bases with no gene match: 5. This CDR3 comprises 16 residues.